This is a list of T cell receptor beta chains from one sample in a study of cytomegalovirus exposure and HLA in healthy donors. Assay: immunoSEQ multiplex PCR; the TCRdb copy retains only in-frame clones and omits some. The table includes 110,000 or so clones, 74% detected once. Sequences were obtained from PBMCs. These receptors came from a woman aged 40 to 50 in good health and CMV-seropositive. Each CDR3 is given with its conserved first and last residue. Fields, in order: clone size, J gene, D gene, V gene, CDR3 DNA, CDR3 protein. The D gene is left open where the match is weak. Clone size is not always given. Where it is, it says once, few, many or a class for expanded clones.

once | TRBJ1-5 | TRBD1 | TRBV4-1 | TGCGCCAGCAGCCAAGGACAGGGGAATCAGCCCCAGCATTTT | CASSQGQGNQPQHF
. | TRBJ1-2 | . | TRBV19 | TGTGCCAGTAGTCTTCACAGGGATAGCAGAACTAACTATGGCTACACCTTC | CASSLHRDSRTNYGYTF
few | TRBJ2-2 | . | TRBV15 | TGTGCCACCAGCAGAGATGAGCTAGGGGGACCGGTCGGGGAGCTGTTTTTT | CATSRDELGGPVGELFF
. | TRBJ2-3 | TRBD2 | TRBV9 | TGTGCCAGCAGCGATCGGGCTAGCGGGGGGCTGACGGGTACGCAGTATTTT | CASSDRASGGLTGTQYF
. | TRBJ2-3 | . | TRBV15 | TGTGCCACCAGCAGAGATCCGAGGGGGGGAAACACAGATACGCAGTATTTT | CATSRDPRGGNTDTQYF
. | TRBJ2-6 | TRBD1 | TRBV4-1 | TGCGCCAGCAGCACAGGACAGGTGGCCCGCTCTCTGGCCAACGTCCTGACTTTC | CASSTGQVARSLANVLTF
few | TRBJ1-6 | . | TRBV5-1 | TGCGCCAGCAGCTTGGATGCGGGCCGGAATTCACCCCTCCACTTT | CASSLDAGRNSPLHF
. | TRBJ1-1 | TRBD1 | TRBV5-1 | TGCGCCAGCAGCTTGGACGGGACAGGGGGCTTGAACACTGAAGCTTTCTTT | CASSLDGTGGLNTEAFF
. | TRBJ2-1 | TRBD1 | TRBV19 | TGTGCCAGTAGTACGGACAGGGGGCGATATAATGAGCAGTTCTTC | CASSTDRGRYNEQFF
. | TRBJ2-5 | TRBD2 | TRBV9 | TGTGCCAGCAGCGTGGGGGGGCAAGAGACCCAGTACTTC | CASSVGGQETQYF
. | TRBJ2-2 | . | TRBV5-5 | TGTGCCAGCAGCTTGGATAGGGGATCCGGGGAGCTGTTTTTT | CASSLDRGSGELFF
. | TRBJ1-1 | TRBD1 | TRBV7-9 | TGCGCCAGCAGCCGAGACAGGGGGTATTATATGAACACTGAAGCTTTCTTT | CASSRDRGYYMNTEAFF
. | TRBJ2-7 | TRBD2 | TRBV11-3 | TGTGCCAGCAGCTTAATCGGGAGGCTCTACGAGCAGTACTTC | CASSLIGRLYEQYF
. | TRBJ1-2 | TRBD1 | TRBV7-8 | TGTGCCAGCAGCCCAAACCCCGGGACAGCTAACTATGGCTACACCTTC | CASSPNPGTANYGYTF
. | TRBJ2-7 | TRBD2 | TRBV6-5 | TGTGCCAGCAGTTACGTCGGGGGGTCCTACGAGCAGTACTTC | CASSYVGGSYEQYF
few | TRBJ2-7 | TRBD1 | TRBV7-2 | TGTGCCAGCAGCTTAGTCAGGGGGCCCGAGCAGTACTTC | CASSLVRGPEQYF
. | TRBJ2-1 | TRBD2 | TRBV5-4 | TGTGCCAGCAGCTTGGATGATAGCGGGGGGTCTGAGCAGTTCTTC | CASSLDDSGGSEQFF
. | TRBJ2-3 | TRBD2 | TRBV4-2 | TGTGCCAGCAGCTCCCCCCGGGGAGGGCCCACAGATACGCAGTATTTT | CASSSPRGGPTDTQYF
. | TRBJ1-2 | TRBD1 | TRBV19 | TGTGCCAGTATCGAAGGGGACAGGGGTGGCTACACCTTC | CASIEGDRGGYTF
. | TRBJ2-1 | TRBD1 | TRBV5-4 | TGTGCCAGCAGCTTGGACAGGGGGCAGAATGAGCAGTTCTTC | CASSLDRGQNEQFF
few | TRBJ1-2 | . | TRBV19 | TGTGCCAGTAGTTCCACCCGCGGGTATGGCTACACCTTC | CASSSTRGYGYTF